Below are 16 T cell receptor beta chains sequenced from a single sample in a study of blood T cell repertoires in COVID-19. Sequencing was performed with immunoSEQ multiplex PCR; in TCRdb, only in-frame clones are kept and a portion is missing. The profile covers about 270,000 clones, with more than 80% appearing a single time and approximately 4% taken by the ten largest. The source material was PBMCs or T cells enriched from blood (not recorded which). The origin of the receptors is a woman in her thirties with acute COVID-19.

The rearrangement uses TRBV14 and TRBJ1-3, with 10 bases fitting TRBD1. The CDR3 is 16 residues long. CDR1 is SGHDN and CDR2 is FVKESK in the germline V gene. The ends lost 1 base at V and 2 bases at J; junction bases unmatched: 2. The CDR3 loop is CASSQVGTGAGNTIYF. DNA for the CDR3: TGTGCCAGCAGCCAAGTGGGGACAGGGGCTGGAAACACCATATATTTT.

This clone was picked up one time. The rearrangement joins TRBV7-3 to TRBJ2-3; 9 bases are a match to TRBD2. The CDR3 runs to 14 residues. The J segment lost 5 bases and the V segment lost 4 bases, leaving 4 bases of the junction unmatched. Per germline, CDR1 SGHTA and CDR2 FQGTGA. The chain's CDR3 is CASSSTTSGDTQYF. The CDR3 DNA is TGTGCCAGCAGCTCTACGACTAGCGGAGATACGCAGTATTTT. Full variable domain (rest looked up from reference TRBV7-3 and TRBJ2-3): GAGVSQTPSNKVTEKGKYVELRCDPISGHTALYWYRQSLGQGPEFLIYFQGTGAADDSGLPNDRFFAVRPEGSVSTLKIQRTERGDSAVYLCASSSTTSGDTQYFGPGTRLTVL.

The chain recombines TRBV19 with TRBJ1-2, with TRBD1 matching 7 bases. V lost 3 bases to trimming and J lost 10 bases; unmatched junction nucleotides: 5. The CDR3 totals 12 residues. Germline CDR1 reads LNHDA; CDR2 reads SQIVND (reference sequence). For the CDR3, the DNA is TGTGCCAGTAGTATGACAGGGTCTGACTACACCTTC. It codes for CASSMTGSDYTF. Complete variable domain (other parts from reference TRBV19 and TRBJ1-2): DGGITQSPKYLFRKEGQNVTLSCEQNLNHDAMYWYRQDPGQGLRLIYYSQIVNDFQKGDIAEGYSVSREKKESFPLTVTSAQKNPTAFYLCASSMTGSDYTFGSGTRLTVV.

This clone was seen once. The rearrangement joins TRBV9 to TRBJ2-4, with TRBD2 identical over 9 bases. The V gene end was trimmed by 0 bases and the J gene end by 3 bases; junction bases not matched to a gene: 16. The CDR3 contains 20 residues. Looked up from germline, CDR1 is SGDLS and CDR2 is YYNGEE. In DNA form, the CDR3 reads TGTGCCAGCAGCGTAGCTACGACTAGCGGTCCATGGGAGAGCAAAAACATTCAGTACTTC. Translation: CASSVATTSGPWESKNIQYF.

The chain recombines TRBV19 with TRBJ2-1; the match to TRBD1 covers 8 bases. J was trimmed by 4 bases and V by 5 bases; bases with no gene match: 4. This CDR3 has 14 residues. Germline assignment: CDR1 LNHDA and CDR2 SQIVND (reference sequence). CDR3 sequence: CASSSRTGYNEQFF. The CDR3 region has the DNA TGTGCCAGTAGTTCTCGGACAGGGTACAATGAGCAGTTCTTC.

This chain links TRBV7-2 with TRBJ2-2; 10 nucleotides line up with TRBD1. The CDR3 contains 16 residues. Germline V gene data show CDR1 as SGHTA and CDR2 as FQGNSA. The V and J ends lost 2 bases and 4 bases, in that order; junction bases with no gene match: 4. This CDR3 is CASSLSWTGGTGELFF. In DNA form, the CDR3 reads TGTGCCAGCAGCTTATCCTGGACAGGGGGCACCGGGGAGCTGTTTTTT.

The chain has TRBV3-1 (or the pseudogene TRBV3-2) and TRBJ2-1, with 13 bases aligning to TRBD2. CDR1 and CDR2 (germline): LGHDT, YNNKEL (reference sequence). The junction had 4 bases not matched to a gene; V was cut back by 6 bases and J by 8 bases. This CDR3 spans 14 amino acids. CDR3 DNA: TGTGCCAGCAGACGGACTAGCGGGAGCGATGAGCAGTTCTTC. Amino acids: CASRRTSGSDEQFF.

The genes are TRBV27 and TRBJ1-2, with 8 bases that match TRBD1. Germline V CDR1 and CDR2: MNHEY, SMNVEV (reference sequence). This CDR3 spans 13 amino acids. Trimming removed 6 bases from V and 4 bases from J; junction bases left unmatched: 4. In nucleotides, the CDR3 is TGTGCCAGCAGACACGGGACAGGCTATGGCTACACCTTC. Amino acid sequence: CASRHGTGYGYTF.

The chain links TRBV11-3 to TRBJ1-6, with 7 nucleotides matching TRBD1. After removal of 7 bases from V and 7 bases from J, the junction contained 7 bases not matched to a gene. Germline CDR1 is SGHNT and CDR2 is YENEEA. This CDR3 has 14 amino acids. CDR3 sequence: CASKKSGQNSPLHF. The CDR3 DNA follows: TGTGCCAGCAAAAAGTCGGGACAGAATTCACCCCTCCACTTT.

J is TRBJ2-3 and V is TRBV2, with D maybe TRBD2 (6 bases). The CDR3 loop spans 15 amino acids. Germline assignment: CDR1 SNHLY and CDR2 FYNNEI. V dropped 4 bases and J dropped 0 bases, with 11 bases sitting between them. The DNA of the CDR3 is TGTGCCAGCAGTGCGCTAGCGTTTAGCACAGATACGCAGTATTTT. Its protein product is CASSALAFSTDTQYF.

The chain carries TRBV7-3 and TRBJ2-3; 9 nucleotides match TRBD2. There are 14 residues in the CDR3. CDR1 and CDR2 (germline): SGHTA, FQGTGA. V shed 8 bases, J shed 4 bases, and the junction held 7 bases outside the gene matches. The CDR3 DNA follows: TGTGCCAGCCGCCTAGGACTAGCGTCAGATACGCAGTATTTT. It is translated as CASRLGLASDTQYF. The full variable domain, in which reference TRBV7-3 and TRBJ2-3 provide the parts outside the CDR3, is GAGVSQTPSNKVTEKGKYVELRCDPISGHTALYWYRQSLGQGPEFLIYFQGTGAADDSGLPNDRFFAVRPEGSVSTLKIQRTERGDSAVYLCASRLGLASDTQYFGPGTRLTVL.

The V gene is TRBV6-5, the J gene TRBJ1-1, with D possibly being TRBD1 (5 bases). CDR1 is MNHEY, CDR2 SVGAGI, per germline. There are 14 residues in the CDR3. Trimming took off 6 bases at V and 6 bases at J, with 17 bases between the two ends. CDR3 loop: CASSVGGKGAEAFF. The DNA of the CDR3 is TGTGCCAGCAGCGTGGGGGGGAAGGGCGCTGAAGCTTTCTTT.

The rearrangement links TRBV5-3 to TRBJ2-7, with 9 bases fitting TRBD2. TRBV5-3 is designated an ORF whose function remains uncertain. The ends lost 4 bases at V and 6 bases at J; junction bases unmatched: 11. There are 15 residues in the CDR3. This chain's CDR3 is CARSLVREGPSEQYF. In nucleotides, the CDR3 is TGTGCCAGAAGCCTGGTGCGGGAGGGCCCCAGCGAGCAGTACTTC.

The chain joins TRBV11-3 to TRBJ2-4; TRBD2 matches at 7 bases. CDR1 is SGHNT and CDR2 is YENEEA in the germline V gene. Germline trimming cut 6 bases from V and 3 bases from J; bases unmatched to any gene: 8. The CDR3 has 15 residues. The CDR3 nucleotides are TGTGCCAGCAGTCATAGCGGGTCTAACAAAAACATTCAGTACTTC. It translates to CASSHSGSNKNIQYF. Complete variable domain (other parts from reference TRBV11-3 and TRBJ2-4): EAGVVQSPRYKIIEKKQPVAFWCNPISGHNTLYWYLQNLGQGPELLIRYENEEAVDDSQLPKDRFSAERLKGVDSTLKIQPAELGDSAVYLCASSHSGSNKNIQYFGAGTRLSVL.

The chain recombines TRBV5-4 with TRBJ2-3; TRBD2 is a possible D gene (5 bases). Germline V CDR1 and CDR2: SGHNT, YYREEE (reference sequence). Trimming pared 3 bases from V and 4 bases from J, leaving 12 bases between. The CDR3 spans 14 residues. The CDR3 spells CASSSLGAADTQYF. The CDR3 DNA sequence: TGTGCCAGCAGCTCTCTGGGAGCGGCAGATACGCAGTATTTT.

The rearrangement joins TRBV11-2 to TRBJ2-3, with D unresolved. The V gene's germline CDR1 is SGHAT and CDR2 FQNNGV. This CDR3 is built from 12 residues. V lost 1 base and J lost 5, with 4 bases in between. The CDR3 is CASSLVVDTQYF. The CDR3 nucleotides read TGTGCCAGCAGCTTAGTCGTAGATACGCAGTATTTT.